Following are 9 T cell receptor beta chains from one sample sequenced in a study of shared T cell receptors in the human thymus. The protocol was immunoSEQ multiplex PCR, while the TCRdb copy is restricted to in-frame clones and leaves out a portion. Among over 450,000 clones listed, 75% to 80% were seen once. The same specimen was also included in a second study, on human thymus T cells.

The sample consisted of thymocytes. These receptors originate from a boy under three years old with a congenital heart defect.

This clone was recorded a few times. This rearrangement joins TRBV9 to TRBJ2-7; 10 bases agree with TRBD2. This CDR3 has 13 residues. Germline-derived CDR1 and CDR2 are SGDLS and YYNGEE. Trimming at V came to 7 bases and at J to 4 bases, leaving 5 bases not matched to a gene. This chain's CDR3 is CASASGSGYEQYF. The CDR3 DNA reads as TGTGCCAGCGCTAGCGGGAGTGGATACGAGCAGTACTTC.

This clone appeared a few times. V is TRBV23-1 and J is TRBJ2-7; possibly TRBD2 for D (5 bases). TRBV23-1 qualifies as an ORF whose function is uncertain. V shed 0 bases and J shed 2 bases, with 11 bases lying between them. This CDR3 is built from 15 residues. The DNA of the CDR3 is TGCGCCAGCAGTCAATCGGCTAGCCCTCCCTACGAGCAGTACTTC. Amino acids: CASSQSASPPYEQYF.

The genes are TRBV7-2 and TRBJ1-2, with D unresolved. CDR1 is SGHTA, CDR2 FQGNSA, per germline. V was trimmed by 2 bases and J by 11 bases, leaving 12 bases between them. The CDR3 is made up of 12 amino acids. The CDR3 loop reads CASSLWVRLYTF. In DNA form, the CDR3 reads TGTGCCAGCAGCTTATGGGTTCGACTGTACACCTTC.

The gene calls are TRBV4-3 and TRBJ2-7; TRBD1 aligns across 7 bases. The V gene's germline CDR1 is LGHNA and CDR2 YSLEER. V was pared by 4 bases and J by 3 bases, with 6 bases of the junction left unmatched. The length of the CDR3 is 14 residues. CDR3 loop: CASSPWTGGYEQYF. DNA for the CDR3: TGCGCCAGCAGCCCTTGGACAGGAGGCTACGAGCAGTACTTC.

In DNA form, the CDR3 reads TGTGCCAGCAGTTTAAGGAGGCAGTATGGCTACACCTTC. Protein product: CASSLRRQYGYTF. The chain combines TRBV28 with TRBJ1-2; D unresolved. The CDR3 totals 13 residues. Germline values: CDR1 MDHEN, CDR2 SYDVKM. Deletions cut 2 bases from V and 5 bases from J, with 9 bases between.

The V gene is TRBV30, the J gene TRBJ2-7; maybe TRBD2 (6 bases). CDR3 length: 13 residues. V was shortened by 6 bases and J by 1 base, with 13 bases between the two germline ends. The germline V gene encodes CDR1 GTSNPN and CDR2 SVGIG (reference sequence). The CDR3 region is CACSRDWSYEQYF. CDR3 DNA sequence: TGTGCCTGCTCCCGGGACTGGTCCTACGAGCAGTACTTC.

The chain joins TRBV15 to TRBJ2-6, with 9 bases lining up with TRBD1. The CDR3 consists of 18 residues. Trimming at V came to 0 bases and at J to 2 bases, leaving 5 bases not matched to a gene. Germline V gene lookup returns CDR1 LNHNV and CDR2 YYDKDF (reference sequence). The CDR3: CATSRDRDRDPGANVLTF. Written as DNA, the CDR3 is TGTGCCACCAGCAGAGATAGGGACAGGGATCCTGGGGCCAACGTCCTGACTTTC.

The chain links TRBV19 to TRBJ2-1, with 14 bases fitting TRBD2. V trimming: 3 bases; J trimming: 6 bases; junction bases outside the gene matches: 4. Germline assignment: CDR1 LNHDA and CDR2 SQIVND (reference sequence). There are 16 residues in the CDR3. The CDR3 DNA reads TGTGCCAGTAGTATTAGGACTAGCGGGAGGAGCAATGAGCAGTTCTTC. Translated: CASSIRTSGRSNEQFF.

V and J are TRBV30 and TRBJ2-3; 13 bases align to TRBD2. Germline CDR1 reads GTSNPN; CDR2 reads SVGIG (reference sequence). Losses at the gene ends were 4 bases for V and 2 bases for J; bases not matched to a gene: 9. This CDR3 has 17 amino acids. CDR3 in amino acids: CAWTRLAGGPPTDTQYF. DNA for the CDR3: TGTGCCTGGACCCGACTAGCGGGAGGCCCTCCCACAGATACGCAGTATTTT. The whole variable domain, filled in from reference TRBV30 and TRBJ2-3, reads SQTIHQWPATLVQPVGSPLSLECTVEGTSNPNLYWYRQAAGRGLQLLFYSVGIGQISSEVPQNLSASRPQDRQFILSSKKLLLSDSGFYLCAWTRLAGGPPTDTQYFGPGTRLTVL.